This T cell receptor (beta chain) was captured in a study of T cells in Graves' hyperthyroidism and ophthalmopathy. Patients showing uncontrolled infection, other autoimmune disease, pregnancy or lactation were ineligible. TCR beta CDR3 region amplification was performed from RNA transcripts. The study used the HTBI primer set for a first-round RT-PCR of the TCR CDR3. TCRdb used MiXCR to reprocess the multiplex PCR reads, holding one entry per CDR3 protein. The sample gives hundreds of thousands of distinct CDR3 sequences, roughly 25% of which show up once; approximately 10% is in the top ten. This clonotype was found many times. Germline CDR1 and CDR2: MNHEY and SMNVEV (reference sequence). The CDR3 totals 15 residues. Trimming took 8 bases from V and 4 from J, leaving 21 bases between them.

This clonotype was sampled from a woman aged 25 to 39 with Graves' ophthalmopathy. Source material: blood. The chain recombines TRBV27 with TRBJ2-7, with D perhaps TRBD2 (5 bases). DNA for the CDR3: TGTGCCAGCGCTCGCAGGAGTACGGGGAAGTACGAGCAGTACTTC. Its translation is CASARRSTGKYEQYF.